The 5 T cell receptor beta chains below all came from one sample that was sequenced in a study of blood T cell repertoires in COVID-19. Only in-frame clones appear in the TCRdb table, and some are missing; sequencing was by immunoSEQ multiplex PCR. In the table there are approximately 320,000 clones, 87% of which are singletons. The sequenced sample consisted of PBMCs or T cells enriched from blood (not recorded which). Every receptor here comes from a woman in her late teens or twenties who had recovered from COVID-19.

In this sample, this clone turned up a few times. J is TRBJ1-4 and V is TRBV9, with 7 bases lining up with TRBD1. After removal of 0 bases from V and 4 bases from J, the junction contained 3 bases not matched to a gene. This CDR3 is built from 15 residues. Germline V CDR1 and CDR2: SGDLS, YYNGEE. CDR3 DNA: TGTGCCAGCAGCGTAGATACAGGGGTTAATGAAAAACTGTTTTTT. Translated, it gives CASSVDTGVNEKLFF.

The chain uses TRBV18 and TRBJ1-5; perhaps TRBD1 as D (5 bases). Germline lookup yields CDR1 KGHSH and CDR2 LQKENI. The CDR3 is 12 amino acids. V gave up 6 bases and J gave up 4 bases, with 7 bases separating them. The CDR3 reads CASSGGNQPQHF. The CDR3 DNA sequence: TGTGCCAGCTCGGGGGGGAATCAGCCCCAGCATTTT.

The DNA for the CDR3 is TGTGCCAGCAGCCCGACAGCGTTGAGCAATCAGCCCCAGCATTTT. Translating gives CASSPTALSNQPQHF. The chain joins TRBV3-1 (or the pseudogene TRBV3-2) to TRBJ1-5; D perhaps matches TRBD1 (5 bases). This CDR3 contains 15 residues. The V and J ends lost 4 bases and 1 base respectively, with 11 bases between them. Germline CDR1 is LGHDT and CDR2 is YNNKEL (reference sequence).

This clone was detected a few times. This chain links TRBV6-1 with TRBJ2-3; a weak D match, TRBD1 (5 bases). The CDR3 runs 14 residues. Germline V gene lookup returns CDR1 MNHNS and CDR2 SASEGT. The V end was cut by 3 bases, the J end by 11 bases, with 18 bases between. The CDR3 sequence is CASSEIHPRVRQYF. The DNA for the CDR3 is TGTGCCAGCAGTGAGATCCACCCCAGGGTTAGGCAGTATTTT.

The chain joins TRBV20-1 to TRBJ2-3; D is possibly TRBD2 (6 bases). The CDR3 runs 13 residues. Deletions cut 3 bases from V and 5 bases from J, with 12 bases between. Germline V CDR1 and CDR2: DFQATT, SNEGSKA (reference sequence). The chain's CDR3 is CSASFSGRDTQYF. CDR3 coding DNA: TGCAGTGCTAGTTTTAGCGGTAGAGATACGCAGTATTTT.